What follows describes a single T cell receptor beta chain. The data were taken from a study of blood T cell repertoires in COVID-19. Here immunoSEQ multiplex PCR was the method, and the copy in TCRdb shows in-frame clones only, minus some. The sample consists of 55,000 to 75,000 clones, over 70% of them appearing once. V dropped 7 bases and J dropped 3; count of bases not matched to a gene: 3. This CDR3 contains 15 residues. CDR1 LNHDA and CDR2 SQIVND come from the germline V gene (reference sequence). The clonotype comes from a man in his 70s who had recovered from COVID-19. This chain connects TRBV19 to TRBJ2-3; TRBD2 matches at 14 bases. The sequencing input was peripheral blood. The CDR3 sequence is CASTGTSGSTDTQYF. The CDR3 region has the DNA TGTGCCAGTACCGGGACTAGCGGGAGTACAGATACGCAGTATTTT.